The 27 T cell receptor beta chains below come from one sample, sequenced in a study of tumor and adjacent non-tumor tissue in lung cancer. This sample's RNA came from whole unsorted tissue. This non-tumor lung sample came from over 3 cm beyond the tumor edge. Three rounds of nested PCR, following a modified ARM-PCR protocol, produced the TCRbeta library. MiXCR was run by TCRdb on the multiplex PCR reads, yielding one entry per CDR3 protein. The top ten clones hold roughly 20% of a sample with tens of thousands of distinct CDR3 sequences, less than 70% of them seen once. The specimen sequenced was distant non-tumor lung tissue. The receptors here all came from a middle-aged woman with non-small cell lung cancer.

V gene TRBV29-1 combines with J gene TRBJ2-3, with unresolved D. Per the germline V gene, CDR1 is SQVTM and CDR2 is ANQGSEA. This CDR3 region has 14 residues. V was shortened by 5 bases and J by 6 bases, with 18 bases between the two germline ends. The CDR3 here is CSVIHTIMFDTQYF. The CDR3 DNA is TGCAGCGTTATACATACGATTATGTTCGATACGCAGTATTTT.

Note on this clonotype: In this CDR3 the conserved last residue, phenylalanine or tryptophan, is missing, so a read error is likely. The DNA is omitted, as the CDR3 cannot be located on it reliably, and the CDR3 follows TCRdb's listing. This CDR3 reads CTSGLGSG. This rearrangement joins TRBV6-9 to TRBJ2-7. The CDR3 spans 8 residues, counting both ends. Germline CDR1 MNHGY, CDR2 SVAAGI.

This clonotype was seen once. This may be a read error, as it is one base from a much larger clone. This chain joins TRBV5-6 and TRBJ2-4; TRBD1 might be the D (5 bases). The CDR3 has 15 residues. The germline CDR1 and CDR2 sequences are SGHDT and YYEEEE. V was clipped by 8 bases and J by 3 bases, with 18 bases between them. The CDR3 bases are TGTGCCAGGAGCCCATCGGACATCCGCAAAAACATTCAGTACTTC. Translation: CARSPSDIRKNIQYF. The entire variable domain, with the rest obtained from reference TRBV5-6 and TRBJ2-4, is as follows: DAGVTQSPTHLIKTRGQQVTLRCSPKSGHDTVSWYQQALGQGPQFIFQYYEEEERQRGNFPDRFSGHQFPNYSSELNVNALLLGDSALYLCARSPSDIRKNIQYFGAGTRLSVL.

With regard to this clonotype: Germline is not matched at one junction end, which may reflect a read error. V and J are TRBV5-6 and TRBJ1-1, with a possible D match to TRBD1 (5 bases). CDR1 is SGHDT and CDR2 is YYEEEE in the germline V gene. The CDR3 has 13 amino acids. The CDR3 DNA is TGTGCTAGCAGCTTGTTAGAGACAGATAGGGTAGTCTTT. Amino acids: CASSLLETDRVVF.

In the case of this clonotype: The CDR3 carries no conserved terminal phenylalanine or tryptophan, so it likely arises from a read error. The rearrangement uses TRBV29-1 and TRBJ2-5, with 10 nucleotides matching TRBD2. V shed 7 bases and J 2 bases; nucleotides not matched to a gene: 4. The CDR3 runs to 13 residues. Germline assignment: CDR1 SQVTM and CDR2 ANQGSEA. The CDR3 sequence is CSALAGVQETQYL. DNA of the CDR3: TGCAGCGCTCTAGCGGGGGTGCAAGAGACCCAGTACTTG.

On this clonotype: One end of the junction varies from germline; a read error may be responsible. V usage is TRBV6-5 and J usage is TRBJ1-4; a weak D match, TRBD1 (6 bases). The germline V gene has CDR1 MNHEY and CDR2 SVGAGI. This CDR3 contains 16 residues. The DNA of the CDR3 is TGTGTCAGCGCTCTGACTCAGGGGCCACTTAATGAAAAACTGTTTTTT. Translated, it gives CVSALTQGPLNEKLFF.

This clonotype was counted once. A much larger clone differs by one base, so this may be a read error. This chain joins TRBV5-8 and TRBJ2-5; D gene uncertain. The germline V and J ends were trimmed by 0 bases and 4 bases, with 10 bases remaining between them. Per germline, CDR1 SGHTS and CDR2 YDEGEE. This CDR3 region has 14 residues. In DNA, the CDR3 is TGTGCCAGCAGCTTGGGAGTAGCCCGAGAGACCCAGTACTTC. The encoded protein is CASSLGVARETQYF. The variable domain in full, completed from reference TRBV5-8 and TRBJ2-5, reads EAGVTQSPTHLIKTRGQQATLRCSPISGHTSVYWYQQALGLGLQFLLWYDEGEERNRGNFPPRFSGRQFPNYSSELNVNALELEDSALYLCASSLGVARETQYFGPGTRLLVL.

With respect to this clonotype: A junction boundary mismatches the germline segment, possibly from a read error. The chain employs TRBV12-3 or TRBV12-4 and TRBJ2-4; the D call may be TRBD1 or TRBD2 (7 bases each). The CDR3 is made up of 15 amino acids. The CDR3 loop is CTSSQGGLTKNIQYF. CDR3 DNA sequence: TGTACCAGCAGTCAGGGGGGGCTAACCAAAAACATTCAGTACTTC.

The chain carries TRBV21-1 and TRBJ2-7. TRBV21-1 is a pseudogene segment. The CDR3 is 14 amino acids. CDR3 bases: TGTGTCAGCAGCAAGGATAATCTAACTTACGAGCAGTACTTC. This translates into CVSSKDNLTYEQYF.

A remark on this clonotype: The junction shows a germline mismatch at one end, possibly a read error. The genes are TRBV7-9 and TRBJ2-3; 10 bases align to TRBD2. CDR3 length equals 15 residues. CDR1 is SEHNR, CDR2 FQNEAQ, per germline (reference sequence). The CDR3 sequence is CVSRLSSGGPDTQYF. The DNA for the CDR3 is TGTGTCAGCAGGCTATCTAGCGGGGGCCCAGATACGCAGTATTTT.

Note on this clonotype: The CDR3 end shows no conserved phenylalanine or tryptophan, and so a read error is likely. This chain joins TRBV6-2 or TRBV6-3 and TRBJ2-3, with TRBD1 matching over 11 bases. The CDR3 runs 15 residues. Germline CDR1 and CDR2: MNHEY and SVGEGT. The V and J ends lost 4 bases and 11 bases, in that order; junction bases with no gene match: 11. CDR3: CASSSGQGAFNRQYL. The CDR3 DNA reads as TGTGCCAGCAGTTCAGGACAGGGGGCCTTTAATAGGCAGTATTTA.

A remark on this clonotype: A read error may account for a junction end that differs from germline. J is TRBJ1-6 and V is TRBV11-2, with 7 bases aligning to TRBD1. CDR1 is SGHAT, CDR2 FQNNGV, per germline. The CDR3 consists of 14 residues. The CDR3: CASSPGQALLAPNF. DNA for the CDR3: TGTGCCAGCAGCCCCGGACAGGCCCTTTTGGCCCCCAACTTT.

Turning to this clonotype: The junction shows a germline mismatch at one end, possibly a read error. This chain joins TRBV11-1 and TRBJ1-4, with D perhaps matching TRBD1 (6 bases). The CDR3 sequence is 16 residues long. Germline CDR1 is SGHAT and CDR2 is FQDESV (reference sequence). CDR3 protein: CASSLDYETGTEKLLF. CDR3 DNA: TGTGCCAGTAGCTTAGATTACGAGACAGGAACCGAAAAACTGCTTTTT. The full variable domain, with the rest looked up from reference TRBV11-1 and TRBJ1-4, is EAEVAQSPRYKITEKSQAVAFWCDPISGHATLYWYRQILGQGPELLVQFQDESVVDDSQLPKDRFSAERLKGVDSTLKIQPAELGDSAMYLCASSLDYETGTEKLLFGSGTQLSVL.

About this clonotype: Its ends do not fully match the called genes, so a read error is possible. In nucleotides, the CDR3 is TGCGACAGCAGTGACAGCGGGGGGGAGGTCGATGAGCAGTTCTTC. This encodes CDSSDSGGEVDEQFF. The chain couples TRBV6-4 to TRBJ2-1; 10 nucleotides agree with TRBD2. The CDR3 consists of 15 residues. Germline V gene data show CDR1 as MRHNA and CDR2 as SNTAGT.

The chain joins TRBV20-1 to TRBJ2-7; TRBD1 agrees at 8 bases. The CDR3 is 15 amino acids. The trim removed 1 base at V and 8 bases at J, leaving 13 bases unmatched. Germline lookup yields CDR1 DFQATT and CDR2 SNEGSKA (reference sequence). CDR3 in DNA: TGCAGTGCTAGAGGAAAGAGGACAGGGAGTAACAAGCAGTACTTC. This sequence encodes CSARGKRTGSNKQYF.

About this clonotype itself: A much larger clonotype is one base distant, so this may be a read error. This chain joins TRBV7-9 and TRBJ1-5; D gene ambiguous. There are 16 residues in the CDR3. Trimming shortened V by 1 base and J by 3 bases, and 13 bases separated the two germline ends. Germline values: CDR1 SEHNR, CDR2 FQNEAQ (reference sequence). CDR3 in DNA: TGTGCCAGCAGCTTAGAGGCCGGCTGGTACAATCAGCCCCAGCATTTT. It specifies CASSLEAGWYNQPQHF. Together with reference TRBV7-9 and TRBJ1-5, the CDR3 gives the full variable domain: DTGVSQNPRHKITKRGQNVTFRCDPISEHNRLYWYRQTLGQGPEFLTYFQNEAQLEKSRLLSDRFSAERPKGSFSTLEIQRTEQGDSAMYLCASSLEAGWYNQPQHFGDGTRLSIL.

Sample share makes this clonotype medium-sized. V is TRBV6-6 and J is TRBJ1-3; D gene ambiguous. CDR3 size: 11 residues. V was clipped by 8 bases and J by 4 bases, with 6 bases between them. The V gene's germline CDR1 is MNHNY and CDR2 SVGAGI (reference sequence). The CDR3 bases are TGTGCCAGCGCTGAGGGAAACACCATATATTTT. Its translation is CASAEGNTIYF.

The chain has TRBV6-2 or TRBV6-3 and TRBJ1-5; D ambiguous. V lost 6 bases and J 1 base, leaving 13 bases between the germline ends. The CDR3 consists of 15 residues. Germline CDR1 MNHEY, CDR2 SVGEGT. CDR3 in amino acids: CASSKVGRSNQPQHF. The CDR3 DNA reads TGTGCCAGCAGCAAAGTCGGCAGAAGCAATCAGCCCCAGCATTTT.

For this clonotype: The junction shows a germline mismatch at one end, possibly a read error. This CDR3 is CASSGGTPDTQYF. DNA for the CDR3: TGTGCCAGCAGTGGAGGGACTCCAGATACACAGTATTTT. This rearrangement joins TRBV6-1 to TRBJ2-3; D may be TRBD2 (6 bases). This CDR3 has 13 residues. The germline V gene has CDR1 MNHNS and CDR2 SASEGT.

About this clonotype itself: Germline and junction disagree at one end, which may indicate a read error. This chain links TRBV5-5 with TRBJ2-7, with 10 bases identical to TRBD2. The CDR3 runs 15 residues. The germline gives CDR1 SGHKS, CDR2 YYEKEE (reference sequence). For the CDR3, the DNA is TGTGCCAGCAGCTTGAAGACTAGCGGGTTCTACAAGCAGTACTTC. Protein sequence: CASSLKTSGFYKQYF.

Note on this clonotype: A much larger clone lies one base from this, so it may be a read error. The DNA is omitted, as the CDR3 cannot be located on it reliably, and the CDR3 follows TCRdb's listing. The chain recombines TRBV28 with TRBJ2-1; TRBD1, the D gene given by the table, was not confirmed from the DNA. Germline CDR1 reads MDHEN; CDR2 reads SYDVKM. The CDR3 has 13 residues if both end residues are counted. CDR3 sequence: CASSLFPVGPGIF.

Notes on this clonotype: A read error may produce the germline difference seen at one junction end. The chain carries TRBV11-1 and TRBJ2-5; D not resolved. Germline lookup yields CDR1 SGHAT and CDR2 FQDESV (reference sequence). The CDR3 extends over 14 amino acids. CDR3: CASSFGLRKETHYF. DNA for the CDR3: TGTGCCAGCAGCTTCGGGCTTAGGAAGGAGACCCACTACTTC.

Note on this clonotype: Compared with germline, one end of the junction differs, possibly owing to a read error. The genes are TRBV11-2 and TRBJ2-2, with D perhaps TRBD2 (6 bases). Germline-derived CDR1 and CDR2 are SGHAT and FQNNGV. The CDR3 runs 14 residues. The CDR3 protein is CVSSKVLAPGELFF. CDR3 DNA: TGTGTCAGCAGCAAGGTCCTAGCGCCCGGGGAGCTGTTTTTC.

In regard to this clonotype: Sequence at one end of the junction differs from germline and may be a read error. The chain has TRBV6-6 and TRBJ2-6, with 10 bases matching TRBD1. CDR3 length equals 17 residues. Germline loops: CDR1 MNHNY, CDR2 SVGAGI (reference sequence). CDR3 DNA: TGTGCCAGCAGAGGGGACAGGGGTCAACATGGGGCCAACGCCCTGACTTTC. Protein sequence: CASRGDRGQHGANALTF.

Of note for this clonotype: One end of the junction fails to match germline, which may point to a read error. The chain carries TRBV6-1 and TRBJ2-3; D gene uncertain. Germline CDR1 is MNHNS and CDR2 is SASEGT. The CDR3 has 14 amino acids. CDR3 loop: CAISEGPGIDTHYF. In nucleotides, the CDR3 is TGTGCCATCAGTGAAGGGCCGGGTATAGATACGCATTATTTT.

V and J are TRBV4-1 and TRBJ1-1, with TRBD1 as a possible D gene (6 bases). The V and J ends lost 11 bases and 0 bases respectively, with 19 bases between them. The CDR3 has 15 amino acids. Germline lookup yields CDR1 MGHRA and CDR2 YSYEKL. The CDR3 DNA reads as TGCGCCGGCACCCCGCAACAGGGAGTGAACACTGAAGCTTTCTTT. It translates to CAGTPQQGVNTEAFF.

On this clonotype itself: The conserved final phenylalanine or tryptophan is absent from the CDR3, which likely points to a read error. No DNA is shown, since the ends of the CDR3 on it are uncertain; the CDR3 is the one TCRdb lists. The rearrangement joins TRBV11-2 to TRBJ2-7; TRBD2 is the table's D call and was not checked against the DNA. In germline, CDR1 is SGHAT, CDR2 FQNNGV. The CDR3 length equals 15 residues, ends included. This CDR3 reads CASSHPGTSGYEQYL.